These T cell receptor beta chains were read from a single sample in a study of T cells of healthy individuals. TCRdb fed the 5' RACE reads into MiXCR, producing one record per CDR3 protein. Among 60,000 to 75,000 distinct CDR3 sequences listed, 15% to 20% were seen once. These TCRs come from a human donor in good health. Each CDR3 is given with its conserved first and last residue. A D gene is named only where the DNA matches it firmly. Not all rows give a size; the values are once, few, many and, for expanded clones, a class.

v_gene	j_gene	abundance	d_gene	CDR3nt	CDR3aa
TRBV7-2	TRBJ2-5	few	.	TGTGCCAGCAGCATAACTGGAGGTCGTGGGGAGACCCAGTACTTC	CASSITGGRGETQYF
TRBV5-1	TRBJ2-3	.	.	TGCGCCAGCAGCTTGAGCAGGGTGGATACGCAGTATTTT	CASSLSRVDTQYF
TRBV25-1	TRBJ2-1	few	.	TGTGCCAGCAGTGTGGACCGGGGCCCTGCGCAGTTCTTC	CASSVDRGPAQFF
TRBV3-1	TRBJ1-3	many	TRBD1	TGTGCCAGCAGCCAAAGGGGACAGCGCTCTGGAAACACCATATATTTT	CASSQRGQRSGNTIYF
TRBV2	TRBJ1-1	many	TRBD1	TGTGCCAGCAGTGCCGGGACAGGGTCTAACACTGAAGCTTTCTTT	CASSAGTGSNTEAFF
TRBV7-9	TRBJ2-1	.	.	TGTGCCAGCAGCTCAAGGGTGCGGCAGGGCGATGAGCAGTTCTTC	CASSSRVRQGDEQFF
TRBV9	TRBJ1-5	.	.	TGTGCCAGCAGCGTAGGGTTGACGAATCAGCCCCAGCATTTT	CASSVGLTNQPQHF
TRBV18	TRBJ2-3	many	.	TGTGCCAGCTCATCCAGGGACCCATATAGCACAGATACGCAGTATTTT	CASSSRDPYSTDTQYF
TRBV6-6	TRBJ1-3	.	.	TGTGCCAGCAGTTACACAGGGTACCTCTCTGGAAACACCATATATTTT	CASSYTGYLSGNTIYF
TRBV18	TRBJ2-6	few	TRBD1	TGTGCCAGCTCACGGTCCGGGACAGGGAATTCTGGGGCCAACGTCCTGACTTTC	CASSRSGTGNSGANVLTF
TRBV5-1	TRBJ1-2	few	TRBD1	TGCGCCAGCAGCTGGGGACAGACCGTCGACTATGGCTACACCTTC	CASSWGQTVDYGYTF
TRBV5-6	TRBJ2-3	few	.	TGTGCCAGCAGACTACGGGATACGCAGTATTTT	CASRLRDTQYF
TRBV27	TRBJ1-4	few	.	TGTGCCAGCAGTTTAATTTGGGGGGAAAAACTGTTTTTT	CASSLIWGEKLFF
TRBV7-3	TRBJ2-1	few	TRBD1	TGTGCCAGCAGCACGACAGGGAATGAGCAGTTCTTC	CASSTTGNEQFF
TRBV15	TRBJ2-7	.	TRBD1	TGTGCCACCAGCAGAGTGGACAGGGGGCCTGGCGAGCAGTACTTC	CATSRVDRGPGEQYF
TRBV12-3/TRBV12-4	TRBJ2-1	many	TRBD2	TGTGCCAGCAGCCCGGGACTAGTGAATGAGCAGTTCTTC	CASSPGLVNEQFF
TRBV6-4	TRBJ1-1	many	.	TGTGCCAGCAGAGATACACCGAACACTGAAGCTTTCTTT	CASRDTPNTEAFF
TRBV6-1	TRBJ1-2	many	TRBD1	TGTGCCAGCAGTGAACAGGGGGGAATTAATGGCTACACCTTC	CASSEQGGINGYTF
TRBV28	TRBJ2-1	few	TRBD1	TGTGCCAGCAGTCTAAGGACAGGGAGCGAATTCTTC	CASSLRTGSEFF
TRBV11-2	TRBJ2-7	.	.	TGTGCCAGCAGCTTAGATGGGTACGAGCAGTACTTC	CASSLDGYEQYF
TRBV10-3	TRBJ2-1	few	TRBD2	TGTGCCATCAGTACGGAGAATACCATTAGCGGGGGGCAGTTCTTC	CAISTENTISGGQFF
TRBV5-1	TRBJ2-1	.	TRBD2	TGCGCCAGCAGCTTGGCAGCGGGAGTGGGTAATGAGCAGTTCTTC	CASSLAAGVGNEQFF